The 17 T cell receptor beta chains in this list originate from one sample, sequenced in a study of brain T cells in children with intractable seizures. Some clones are missing from TCRdb's copy, which holds only in-frame ones; the method was immunoSEQ multiplex PCR. The sample has about 320,000 clones; 93% are singletons. Stated time point: blood from clinic visit 5 months post-surgery; TSC patient then seizure free. The sequences come from peripheral blood, collected approximately 5 months after surgery. These receptors came from a boy under two years old with tuberous sclerosis and intractable seizures.

The V call is TRBV11-2, the J call TRBJ2-1, with unresolved D. Between the trimmed V and J ends, which lost 0 bases and 9 bases, there was a span of 15 bases. Germline assignment: CDR1 SGHAT and CDR2 FQNNGV. CDR3 length equals 15 residues. Written as DNA, the CDR3 is TGTGCCAGCAGCTTAGAGTTTGCCATTCGTGGTGAGCAGTTCTTC. Translating it yields CASSLEFAIRGEQFF.

This clone was seen a single time. The rearrangement links TRBV19 to TRBJ2-5, with TRBD1 matching over 7 bases. In germline, CDR1 is LNHDA, CDR2 SQIVND (reference sequence). Trimming cost V 5 bases and J 5 bases; bases outside gene matches: 5. The CDR3 sequence is 13 residues long. CDR3 region: CASSERGRETQYF. CDR3 nucleotide sequence: TGTGCCAGTAGTGAAAGGGGGCGGGAGACCCAGTACTTC.

J is TRBJ2-1 and V is TRBV7-9; 7 positions agree with TRBD1. There are 12 residues in the CDR3. Trimming cost V 5 bases and J 8 bases; bases outside gene matches: 3. Germline values: CDR1 SEHNR, CDR2 FQNEAQ (reference sequence). The CDR3 loop is CASSRQGYEQFF. CDR3 coding DNA: TGTGCCAGCAGCAGACAGGGCTATGAGCAGTTCTTC.

The chain joins TRBV10-3 to TRBJ1-6, with D maybe TRBD1 (6 bases). The CDR3 spans 16 residues. Trimming left V 6 bases short and J 9 bases short, with 21 bases between. In germline, CDR1 is ENHRY, CDR2 SYGVKD. CDR3 nucleotide sequence: TGTGCCATCAGCGAATCGACAGGTTCCGGCACTTCACCCCTCCACTTT. Translated: CAISESTGSGTSPLHF.

The chain links TRBV5-1 to TRBJ1-1; TRBD1 matches 10 bases. The CDR3 covers 18 residues. CDR1 is SGHRS, CDR2 YFSETQ, per germline. V shed 0 bases, J shed 0 bases, and the junction held 8 bases outside the gene matches. The CDR3 loop reads CASSLVGTGAIMNTEAFF. The CDR3 coding sequence is TGCGCCAGCAGCTTGGTCGGGACAGGGGCCATCATGAACACTGAAGCTTTCTTT.

V is TRBV7-2 and J is TRBJ2-5, with TRBD2 identical over 12 bases. The CDR3 runs 16 residues. The trim removed 0 bases at V and 2 bases at J, leaving 1 base unmatched. The V gene's germline CDR1 is SGHTA and CDR2 FQGNSA. The CDR3 DNA sequence: TGTGCCAGCAGCTTAGCCGGGACTAGCGGGCAAGAGACCCAGTACTTC. Translating gives CASSLAGTSGQETQYF.

This chain connects TRBV9 to TRBJ2-3, with D tentatively TRBD1 (5 bases). CDR3 length equals 16 residues. Trimming shortened V by 0 bases and J by 2 bases, and 13 bases separated the two germline ends. In germline, CDR1 is SGDLS, CDR2 YYNGEE. CDR3 DNA: TGTGCCAGCAGCGTAGGGGGCTCGGAAAACACAGATACGCAGTATTTT. Translated, it gives CASSVGGSENTDTQYF.

This sequence joins TRBV12-3 or TRBV12-4 and TRBJ1-2; 7 bases match TRBD1. With 5 bases clipped from V and 2 bases from J, the junction kept 2 bases outside the gene matches. The CDR3 covers 13 residues. In DNA form, the CDR3 reads TGTGCCAGCAGTGCGGGACAGAACTATGGCTACACCTTC. Translating gives CASSAGQNYGYTF.

This chain uses TRBV30 with TRBJ2-7; D is possibly TRBD1 (6 bases). Germline CDR1 is GTSNPN and CDR2 is SVGIG (reference sequence). V lost 3 bases and J 3 bases, leaving 18 bases between the germline ends. This CDR3 contains 15 residues. CDR3 nucleotides: TGTGCCTGGAGAATAACAGGGATTAGCGTCTACGAGCAGTACTTC. It is translated as CAWRITGISVYEQYF.

This CDR3 reads CAISRTSGSTDTQYF. In nucleotides, the CDR3 is TGTGCCATCAGCAGGACTAGCGGGAGCACAGATACGCAGTATTTT. The rearrangement joins TRBV10-3 to TRBJ2-3, with TRBD2 matching over 11 bases. Losses at the gene ends were 6 bases for V and 0 bases for J; bases not matched to a gene: 2. This CDR3 is 15 amino acids long. The germline CDR1 and CDR2 sequences are ENHRY and SYGVKD.

The gene calls are TRBV19 and TRBJ2-5, with D unclear. The CDR3 runs 12 residues. Between the trimmed V and J ends, which lost 5 bases and 1 base, there was a span of 5 bases. Germline CDR1 is LNHDA and CDR2 is SQIVND (reference sequence). This chain's CDR3 is CASSQSQETQYF. The DNA of the CDR3 is TGTGCCAGTAGTCAGTCCCAAGAGACCCAGTACTTC. Combining the CDR3 with reference TRBV19 and TRBJ2-5 gives the whole variable domain DGGITQSPKYLFRKEGQNVTLSCEQNLNHDAMYWYRQDPGQGLRLIYYSQIVNDFQKGDIAEGYSVSREKKESFPLTVTSAQKNPTAFYLCASSQSQETQYFGPGTRLLVL.

The chain joins TRBV3-1 (or the pseudogene TRBV3-2) to TRBJ2-7, with D unclear. The V gene lost 2 bases and the J gene lost 3 bases, with 11 bases spanning the gap. CDR1 and CDR2 (germline): LGHDT, YNNKEL (reference sequence). The CDR3 extends over 14 amino acids. CDR3 coding DNA: TGTGCCAGCAGCCAATACCTGGGTAACTACGAGCAGTACTTC. The encoded protein is CASSQYLGNYEQYF.

V is TRBV27 and J is TRBJ2-7, with 11 nucleotides matching TRBD1. Trimming took 5 bases from V and 4 from J; bases not matched to a gene: 7. Germline values: CDR1 MNHEY, CDR2 SMNVEV (reference sequence). CDR3 length: 15 residues. The DNA for the CDR3 is TGTGCCAGCAGTCTAGGGACAGGGGGGGGATACGAGCAGTACTTC. It specifies CASSLGTGGGYEQYF.

V gene TRBV18 combines with J gene TRBJ1-3; D is undetermined. The CDR3 extends over 15 amino acids. CDR1 is KGHSH and CDR2 is LQKENI in the germline V gene. V dropped 2 bases and J dropped 3 bases, with 11 bases sitting between them. CDR3 in amino acids: CASSPNGEGGNTIYF. The CDR3, as DNA: TGTGCCAGCTCACCAAACGGGGAAGGTGGAAACACCATATATTTT.

The chain combines TRBV4-1 with TRBJ2-5; D gene uncertain. V dropped 1 base and J dropped 2 bases, with 20 bases sitting between them. Germline V gene lookup returns CDR1 MGHRA and CDR2 YSYEKL. The CDR3 contains 18 residues. DNA for the CDR3: TGCGCCAGCAGCCAAGTCGGACGGAGACCGAGACAACAAGAGACCCAGTACTTC. It specifies CASSQVGRRPRQQETQYF.

The chain employs TRBV3-1 (or the pseudogene TRBV3-2) and TRBJ2-3, with TRBD1 matching 9 bases. The CDR3 contains 17 residues. Germline CDR1 is LGHDT and CDR2 is YNNKEL (reference sequence). The V segment lost 0 bases and the J segment 1 base; nucleotides outside the gene matches: 5. The CDR3 loop is CASSQDPWTGGTDTQYF. The CDR3 nucleotides read TGTGCCAGCAGCCAAGATCCTTGGACAGGGGGCACAGATACGCAGTATTTT.

The CDR3 DNA follows: TGTGCCAGCAGCTGGGACGGCGGGGACGAGCAGTACTTC. It codes for CASSWDGGDEQYF. The chain uses TRBV5-4 and TRBJ2-7, with D perhaps matching TRBD2 (6 bases). V was shortened by 3 bases and J by 5 bases, with 12 bases between the two germline ends. CDR3 length equals 13 residues. Germline V lookup: CDR1 SGHNT, CDR2 YYREEE (reference sequence). Together with reference TRBV5-4 and TRBJ2-7, the CDR3 gives the full variable domain: ETGVTQSPTHLIKTRGQQVTLRCSSQSGHNTVSWYQQALGQGPQFIFQYYREEENGRGNFPPRFSGLQFPNYSSELNVNALELDDSALYLCASSWDGGDEQYFGPGTRLTVT.